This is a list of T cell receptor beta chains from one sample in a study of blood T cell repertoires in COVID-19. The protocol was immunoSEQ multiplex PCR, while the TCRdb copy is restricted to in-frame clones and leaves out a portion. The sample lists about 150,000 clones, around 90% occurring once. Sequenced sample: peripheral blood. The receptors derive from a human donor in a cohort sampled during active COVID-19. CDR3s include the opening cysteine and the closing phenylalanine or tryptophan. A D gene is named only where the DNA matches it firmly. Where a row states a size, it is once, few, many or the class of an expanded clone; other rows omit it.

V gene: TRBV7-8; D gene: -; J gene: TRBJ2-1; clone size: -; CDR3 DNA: TGTGCCAGCAGCCCCTTGGTCCAAGCATACAATGAGCAGTTCTTC; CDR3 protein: CASSPLVQAYNEQFF
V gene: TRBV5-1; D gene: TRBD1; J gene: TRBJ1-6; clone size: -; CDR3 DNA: TGCGCCAGCAGCTTGGGGACAGGGGGCAATTCACCCCTCCACTTT; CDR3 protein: CASSLGTGGNSPLHF
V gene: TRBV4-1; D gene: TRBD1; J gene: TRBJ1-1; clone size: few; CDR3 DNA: TGCGCCAGCAGCCAAGAGGCAGGGGGTGTAACTGAAGCTTTCTTT; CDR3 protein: CASSQEAGGVTEAFF
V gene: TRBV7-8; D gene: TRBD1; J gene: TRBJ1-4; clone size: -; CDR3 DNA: TGTGCCAGCAGCATAGACAGGGGGTGGGAAAAACTGTTTTTT; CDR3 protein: CASSIDRGWEKLFF
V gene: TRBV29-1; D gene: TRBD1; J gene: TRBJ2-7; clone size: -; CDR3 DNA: TGCAGCGTTGAAGGGGACAGACCTTACGAGCAGTACTTC; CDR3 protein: CSVEGDRPYEQYF
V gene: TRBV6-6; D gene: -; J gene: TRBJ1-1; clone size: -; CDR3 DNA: TGTGCCAGCAGTTATAAGGGCCCAACTAGTGAAGCTTTCTTT; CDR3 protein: CASSYKGPTSEAFF
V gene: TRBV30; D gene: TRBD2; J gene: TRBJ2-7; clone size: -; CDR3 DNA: TGTGCCTGGAGTCCACTCCCGGGACTAGCGGGGGATACCTCCTACGAGCAGTACTTC; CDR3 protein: CAWSPLPGLAGDTSYEQYF
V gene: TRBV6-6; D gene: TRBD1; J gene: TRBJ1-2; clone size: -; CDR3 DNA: TGTGCCAGCAGCCGGATGGCAGGGGGTACTAACTATGGCTACACCTTC; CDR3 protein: CASSRMAGGTNYGYTF
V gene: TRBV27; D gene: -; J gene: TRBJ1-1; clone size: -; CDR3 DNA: TGTGCCAGCAGTCTGAGTTCCCTCACTGAAGCTTTCTTT; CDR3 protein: CASSLSSLTEAFF
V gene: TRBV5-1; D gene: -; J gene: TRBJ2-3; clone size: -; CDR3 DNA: TGCGCCAGCAGCCTTAGCACAGATACGCAGTATTTT; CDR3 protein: CASSLSTDTQYF
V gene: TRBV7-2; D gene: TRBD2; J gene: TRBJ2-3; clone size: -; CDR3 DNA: TGTGCCAGCAGCTTTGGACTAGCTTCCTCCTATAACACAGATACGCAGTATTTT; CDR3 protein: CASSFGLASSYNTDTQYF
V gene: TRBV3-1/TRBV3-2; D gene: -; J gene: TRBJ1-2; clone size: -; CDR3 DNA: TGTGCCAGCAGCCGCAACTACCCGGGGTTAGCTGGCTACACCTTC; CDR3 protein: CASSRNYPGLAGYTF
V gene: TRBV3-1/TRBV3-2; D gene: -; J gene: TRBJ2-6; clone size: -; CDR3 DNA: TGTGCCAGCAGCCAGAAGAGCCCCGGAGAGGCCACCTCTGGGGCCAACGTCCTGACTTTC; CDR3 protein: CASSQKSPGEATSGANVLTF
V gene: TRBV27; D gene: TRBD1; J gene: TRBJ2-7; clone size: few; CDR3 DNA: TGTGCCAGCAGTCCAGGGGGCTACGAGCAGTACTTC; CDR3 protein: CASSPGGYEQYF
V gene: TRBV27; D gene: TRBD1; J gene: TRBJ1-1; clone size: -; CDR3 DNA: TGTGCCAGCAGTCACTCGACAGGGTCGAACACTGAAGCTTTCTTT; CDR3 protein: CASSHSTGSNTEAFF
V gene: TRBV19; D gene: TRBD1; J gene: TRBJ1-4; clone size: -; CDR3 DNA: TGTGCCAGTAGTCAATCGGACAGGGGGGTAGAAAAACTGTTTTTT; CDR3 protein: CASSQSDRGVEKLFF
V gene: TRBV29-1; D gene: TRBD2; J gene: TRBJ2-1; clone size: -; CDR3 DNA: TGCAGCGGCGGGACTAGCGGGGGGGGTGAGCAGTTCTTC; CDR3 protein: CSGGTSGGGEQFF
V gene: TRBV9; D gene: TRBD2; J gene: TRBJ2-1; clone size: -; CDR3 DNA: TGTGCCAGCAGCGTACTAGCGGACTTTTTCAATGAGCAGTTCTTC; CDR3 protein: CASSVLADFFNEQFF
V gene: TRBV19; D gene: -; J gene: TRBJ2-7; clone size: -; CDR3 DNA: TGTGCCAGTAGTATAGGGTTCGTGGGCAACGAGCAGTACTTC; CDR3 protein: CASSIGFVGNEQYF
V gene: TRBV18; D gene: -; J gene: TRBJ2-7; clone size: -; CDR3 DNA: TGTGCCAGCTCACCACCTTTGGGGGGGGCCCGTGAGCAGTACTTC; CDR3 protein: CASSPPLGGAREQYF
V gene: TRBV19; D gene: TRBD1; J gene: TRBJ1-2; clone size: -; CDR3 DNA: TGTGCCAGTAGTACCTATCAAGGACAGGCTGGATCTGGCTACACCTTC; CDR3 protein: CASSTYQGQAGSGYTF
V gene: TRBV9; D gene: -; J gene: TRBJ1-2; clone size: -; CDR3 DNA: TGTGCCAGCAGCGTAGGCGTCTCTAACTATGGCTACACCTTC; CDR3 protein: CASSVGVSNYGYTF
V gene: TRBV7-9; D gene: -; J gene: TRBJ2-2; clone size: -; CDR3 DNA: TGTGCCAGCAGCTTAAACTCCGGGGAGCTGTTTTTT; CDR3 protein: CASSLNSGELFF